One sample yielded the 23 T cell receptor beta chains listed below, sequenced in a study of memory CD4+ T cells and cytomegalovirus serostatus. Produced via immunoSEQ multiplex PCR; TCRdb's table is partial and in-frame only. The sample lists around 60,000 clones, roughly three quarters seen once, with 0.75% to 0.9% in the top ten. Single viable CD3+CD4+CD8-CD45RO+ cells were sorted as the memory CD4+ T cells. Sequencing was carried out using memory CD4+ T cells from blood. The receptor source for this set is an adult in good health and CMV-seronegative.

This clone has ten or more counts. The J gene is TRBJ1-5, the V gene TRBV27; TRBD1 might be the D (6 bases). Germline V gene sequence: CDR1 MNHEY, CDR2 SMNVEV (reference sequence). Trimming removed 6 bases at V and 3 bases at J, with 15 bases between. This CDR3 spans 15 amino acids. The CDR3 DNA follows: TGTGCCAGCAGGAGGGGGTGGGCAGACAATCAGCCCCAGCATTTT. Residues: CASRRGWADNQPQHF.

The chain employs TRBV19 and TRBJ1-5; 7 nucleotides align to TRBD1. The CDR3 is 15 amino acids. CDR1 and CDR2 (germline): LNHDA, SQIVND (reference sequence). J gave up 5 bases and V 2 bases, and 6 bases lay outside the gene matches. CDR3 residues: CASSILQGLDQPQHF. The CDR3 DNA follows: TGTGCCAGTAGTATACTACAGGGGCTGGATCAGCCCCAGCATTTT. Using reference TRBV19 and TRBJ1-5 for the parts outside the CDR3, the full variable domain is DGGITQSPKYLFRKEGQNVTLSCEQNLNHDAMYWYRQDPGQGLRLIYYSQIVNDFQKGDIAEGYSVSREKKESFPLTVTSAQKNPTAFYLCASSILQGLDQPQHFGDGTRLSIL.

V usage is TRBV6-5 and J usage is TRBJ2-7, with D maybe TRBD1 (5 bases). Germline CDR1 and CDR2: MNHEY and SVGAGI. Trimming shortened V by 2 bases and J by 3 bases, and 11 bases separated the two germline ends. The CDR3 spans 14 residues. CDR3 loop: CASSYRAGYYEQYF. In DNA, the CDR3 is TGTGCCAGCAGTTACAGGGCAGGGTACTACGAGCAGTACTTC.

The chain has TRBV6-5 and TRBJ1-1; 7 bases fit TRBD1. The CDR3 runs 14 residues. Per germline, CDR1 MNHEY and CDR2 SVGAGI. The junction had 8 bases not matched to a gene; V was cut back by 5 bases and J by 5 bases. CDR3 DNA: TGTGCCAGCAGTAAGGGACAGACCTTAACTGAAGCTTTCTTT. It encodes CASSKGQTLTEAFF.

V is TRBV5-4 and J is TRBJ1-1, with 9 nucleotides matching TRBD1. CDR1 SGHNT and CDR2 YYREEE come from the germline V gene (reference sequence). Losses at the gene ends were 4 bases for V and 3 bases for J; bases not matched to a gene: 4. This CDR3 region has 14 residues. CDR3 in amino acids: CASSGTGSYTEAFF. The CDR3 DNA sequence: TGTGCCAGCAGCGGGACAGGGTCGTACACTGAAGCTTTCTTT.

The chain joins TRBV4-1 to TRBJ1-4; D might be TRBD1 (5 bases). The CDR3 is 17 residues long. Germline V gene data show CDR1 as MGHRA and CDR2 as YSYEKL. Trimming removed 2 bases from V and 3 bases from J, with 16 bases in between. CDR3 DNA sequence: TGCGCCAGCAGCCAACCCGCAGGGACCTGGTCTAATGAAAAACTGTTTTTT. It specifies CASSQPAGTWSNEKLFF.

This chain uses TRBV14 with TRBJ1-1, with unresolved D. Trimming left V 4 bases short and J 2 bases short, with 8 bases between. The germline V gene encodes CDR1 SGHDN and CDR2 FVKESK. The CDR3 loop spans 13 amino acids. CDR3: CASSRRRNTEAFF. The CDR3 DNA reads as TGTGCCAGCAGCCGTCGTCGAAACACTGAAGCTTTCTTT.

The CDR3 here is CASSPGSGEQYF. The CDR3 DNA reads TGTGCCAGCAGTCCGGGGAGCGGTGAGCAGTACTTC. V gene TRBV6-1 combines with J gene TRBJ2-7, with D perhaps TRBD2 (5 bases). The CDR3 sequence is 12 residues long. In germline, CDR1 is MNHNS, CDR2 SASEGT. Trimming shortened V by 5 bases and J by 7 bases, and 12 bases separated the two germline ends.

This rearrangement joins TRBV10-3 to TRBJ1-5; 7 bases align to TRBD1. The junction had 12 bases not matched to a gene; V was cut back by 0 bases and J by 4 bases. This CDR3 contains 18 residues. Looked up from germline, CDR1 is ENHRY and CDR2 is SYGVKD. The CDR3 bases are TGTGCCATCAGTGAGTCCCCTCGACAGGGCAGGGGGAATCAGCCCCAGCATTTT. Translated: CAISESPRQGRGNQPQHF.

This clone was seen a handful of times. The rearrangement links TRBV19 to TRBJ1-1, with a weak D call TRBD1 (5 bases). CDR3 size: 14 residues. V lost 6 bases, J lost 1 base, and 12 bases lay in between. The germline CDR1 and CDR2 sequences are LNHDA and SQIVND (reference sequence). The CDR3 spells CASRVGAGNTEAFF. In DNA form, the CDR3 reads TGTGCCAGTAGGGTAGGGGCGGGGAACACTGAAGCTTTCTTT.

CDR3: CASSLAVSSYEQYF. Written as DNA, the CDR3 is TGTGCCAGCAGCTTAGCCGTCAGCTCCTACGAGCAGTACTTC. The chain recombines TRBV7-9 with TRBJ2-7; the D is unclear. Looked up from germline, CDR1 is SEHNR and CDR2 is FQNEAQ (reference sequence). The ends were cut back, 0 bases at V and 0 bases at J, with 6 bases in the middle. CDR3 length: 14 residues.

The rearrangement joins TRBV16 to TRBJ1-4, with a possible D match to TRBD1 (6 bases). Germline CDR1 and CDR2: KGHSY and FQNENV. The CDR3 is made up of 15 amino acids. V lost 4 bases and J lost 3, with 12 bases in between. The CDR3 nucleotides are TGTGCCAGCAGCCCTCAGGGGAGTTCTAATGAAAAACTGTTTTTT. Its protein product is CASSPQGSSNEKLFF.

The genes are TRBV5-1 and TRBJ2-7, with 12 nucleotides matching TRBD1. Germline V gene data show CDR1 as SGHRS and CDR2 as YFSETQ. This CDR3 has 13 residues. Trimming removed 7 bases from V and 3 bases from J; junction bases left unmatched: 2. CDR3 sequence: CASGTGGGYEQYF. The CDR3 DNA sequence: TGCGCCAGCGGGACAGGGGGCGGCTACGAGCAGTACTTC.

The gene calls are TRBV29-1 and TRBJ2-1; no firm D call. Germline-derived CDR1 and CDR2 are SQVTM and ANQGSEA. With 0 bases removed from V and 9 bases from J, the gap between germline ends came to 12 bases. This CDR3 comprises 13 residues. The CDR3 loop is CSVEDPDQVEQFF. CDR3 DNA sequence: TGCAGCGTTGAAGATCCCGACCAGGTTGAGCAGTTCTTC.

In this sample, this clone turned up many times. This chain connects TRBV15 to TRBJ1-1; D is unresolved. Germline CDR1 and CDR2: LNHNV and YYDKDF (reference sequence). The CDR3 covers 15 residues. V lost 3 bases and J 1 base, leaving 12 bases between the germline ends. As DNA, the CDR3 is TGTGCCACCAGCAGTACCGGGGAGGGGAACACTGAAGCTTTCTTT. As protein: CATSSTGEGNTEAFF.

This clone came up a few times. The CDR3 sequence is CASSHSARDRANYGYTF. In nucleotides, the CDR3 is TGCGCCAGCAGCCATTCTGCCCGGGACAGGGCTAACTATGGCTACACCTTC. This rearrangement joins TRBV4-1 to TRBJ1-2; TRBD1 agrees at 9 bases. V was pared by 3 bases and J by 0 bases, with 8 bases of the junction left unmatched. The CDR3 sequence is 17 residues long. CDR1 and CDR2 (germline): MGHRA, YSYEKL.

This chain joins TRBV11-2 and TRBJ2-2; 8 nucleotides line up with TRBD1. Unmatched junction bases numbered 6, after V lost 4 bases and J lost 5 bases. Germline V CDR1 and CDR2: SGHAT, FQNNGV. The CDR3 runs to 15 residues. CDR3 DNA sequence: TGTGCCAGCAGCTCGCCACAGGGGGTAACCGGGGAGCTGTTTTTT. Protein sequence: CASSSPQGVTGELFF.

The rearrangement links TRBV6-5 to TRBJ2-4; D remains ambiguous. Germline values: CDR1 MNHEY, CDR2 SVGAGI. CDR3 length equals 13 residues. Deletions cut 10 bases from V and 1 base from J, with 11 bases between. CDR3: CATLVRAKNIQYF. In nucleotides, the CDR3 is TGTGCCACCCTAGTAAGGGCCAAAAACATTCAGTACTTC.

This sequence joins TRBV6-1 and TRBJ1-4; D is undetermined. Germline V lookup: CDR1 MNHNS, CDR2 SASEGT. The CDR3 has 13 amino acids. V was shortened by 3 bases and J by 8 bases, with 10 bases between the two germline ends. CDR3 nucleotides: TGTGCCAGCAGTGAGTGGGGATGGGAAAAACTGTTTTTT. It codes for CASSEWGWEKLFF.

Concerning this clone itself: A read error may produce the germline difference seen at one junction end. The V call is TRBV7-7, the J call TRBJ2-2, with 7 bases fitting TRBD2. The CDR3 is 15 residues long. CDR1 is SSHAT and CDR2 is FNYEAQ in the germline V gene (reference sequence). The CDR3, as DNA: TGTGCTAGCAGCAGGACTAGGGGGAACACCGGGGAGCTGTTTTTT. Protein product: CASSRTRGNTGELFF. Complete variable domain (other parts from reference TRBV7-7 and TRBJ2-2): GAGVSQSPRYKVTKRGQDVTLRCDPISSHATLYWYQQALGQGPEFLTYFNYEAQPDKSGLPSDRFSAERPEGSISTLTIQRTEQRDSAMYRCASSRTRGNTGELFFGEGSRLTVL.

This clone came up once. The chain combines TRBV7-8 with TRBJ1-4; D might be TRBD1 (6 bases). With 4 bases removed from V and 4 bases from J, the gap between germline ends came to 22 bases. The length of the CDR3 is 18 residues. Germline assignment: CDR1 SGHVS and CDR2 FQNEAQ. This chain's CDR3 is CASSSINMAQGVNEKLFF. The CDR3, as DNA: TGTGCCAGCAGCTCGATAAATATGGCACAGGGAGTTAATGAAAAACTGTTTTTT. Using reference TRBV7-8 and TRBJ1-4 for the parts outside the CDR3, the full variable domain is GAGVSQSPRYKVAKRGQDVALRCDPISGHVSLFWYQQALGQGPEFLTYFQNEAQLDKSGLPSDRFFAERPEGSVSTLKIQRTQQEDSAVYLCASSSINMAQGVNEKLFFGSGTQLSVL.

The rearrangement uses TRBV19 and TRBJ2-7, with 7 bases aligning to TRBD2. Trimming took 4 bases from V and 0 from J; bases not matched to a gene: 9. The CDR3 contains 16 residues. In germline, CDR1 is LNHDA, CDR2 SQIVND (reference sequence). CDR3 DNA sequence: TGTGCCAGTAGTAAGGGTGGCGGGGGACTCTCCTACGAGCAGTACTTC. This encodes CASSKGGGGLSYEQYF.

The chain has TRBV4-1 and TRBJ2-3; D is possibly TRBD1 (5 bases). V lost 0 bases to trimming and J lost 0 bases, with 13 bases between them. Germline CDR1 MGHRA, CDR2 YSYEKL. The CDR3 spans 17 residues. The CDR3 nucleotides read TGCGCCAGCAGCCAAGATACGGACACTACTAGCACAGATACGCAGTATTTT. Protein: CASSQDTDTTSTDTQYF.